Reported below is one TCR beta chain. The antigen this receptor binds is unknown. Base qualities are not provided; no much larger clone lies one nucleotide away. The method behind the library was 5' RACE. The sample was run on an Illumina HiSeq 2000. A universal primer binding site was introduced by template switching, and a unique molecular identifier was present in the final cDNA, enabling accurate counting of TCR cDNA molecules. First-strand cDNA for TCR alpha and beta chains was synthesized from specific primers in the conserved constant-segment region. Each cDNA library was double barcoded, with a SMART-Mk sample barcode plus Illumina barcodes, to control for contamination. Two successive PCR steps introduced TruSeq adapter sequences along with Illumina sample barcodes. The Illumina HiSeq platform was used with custom primers to sequence TCR alpha and beta cDNA libraries. The authors processed their data as follows. Raw reads were processed with MiGEC to extract unique molecular identifiers, and MiXCR was used to determine CDR3 positions. For each individual, recombination models were inferred using an EM algorithm with the repgenHMM and IGoR tools. Shared clonotype analysis was performed with the tcR package in R, normalizing sharing by the product of cloneset sizes. To study raw recombination without the effects of thymic and clonal selection, out-of-frame nonproductive sequences were analyzed. TCRdb redid the processing of the public reads, applying fastp at Q25 and MiXCR, and retained in-frame beta chains. Rows are unified per CDR3 protein, each entry keeping the most common DNA and genes. These V and J calls are TCRdb output, not the study's own analysis. This sample holds a few hundred thousand distinct CDR3 sequences; roughly a tenth were observed only once. The ten largest clones represent about 9.1% of the sample.

V is reduced by 6 bases and J by 0 bases, leaving a spacing of 11 bases between them. Including cysteine and phenylalanine, the CDR3 has 13 amino acids. Of all the DNA, just the CDR3 is kept, 39 bases in frame from base 1. In the germline V gene (reference sequence), CDR1 corresponds to DFQATT and CDR2 to SNEGSKA. The record originates from a study of identical twins (dated by TCRdb to 2015 to 2016). At the level of the whole study: The study deep-sequenced TCR alpha and beta repertoires from monozygotic twins, unrelated adults of various ages and cord blood to test whether fetal clonotypes persist. To rule out contamination, replicate twin experiments were performed at different times with different library preparation protocols.

Overall study results and their limits: Invariant T cells such as MAIT and iNKT could partly confound zero-insertion analyses, although diverse VJ usage argued against such confounding for most clonotypes. Because the same donors could not be followed over many years, conclusions were based on cross-sectional statistical analysis. A weaker excess of twin sharing was found in beta out-of-frame sequences because the signal-to-noise ratio was lowered by fewer shared sequences. Out-of-frame TCR alpha sequences shared between twins showed an excess of low generation-probability sequences compared with coincidental sharing between unrelated individuals. In monozygotic twins, out-of-frame TCR alpha sharing was systematically underestimated by recombination models, although the models agreed with sharing between unrelated individuals. Abundant cord blood beta clonotypes carried fewer insertions; young adult naive repertoires showed a weaker similar trend, while memory repertoires showed none.

Every donor in the study was a healthy Caucasian. Miltenyi CD45RO+ enrichment and human naive T-cell isolation kits were used to isolate memory (CD45RO+) and naive T cells from PBMC. The sequenced sample consisted of memory T cells sorted from blood. Interpreted using the paper, the cell subset or site label stands for: CD45RO+ enriched T cells. Here the chain combines TRBV20-1 and TRBJ1-2; too little of a D gene remains to name it. The source is a man over 45 in good health. The bases are TGCAGTGCCGAGGTAGGGCCTAACTATGGCTACACCTTC. It codes for CSAEVGPNYGYTF.